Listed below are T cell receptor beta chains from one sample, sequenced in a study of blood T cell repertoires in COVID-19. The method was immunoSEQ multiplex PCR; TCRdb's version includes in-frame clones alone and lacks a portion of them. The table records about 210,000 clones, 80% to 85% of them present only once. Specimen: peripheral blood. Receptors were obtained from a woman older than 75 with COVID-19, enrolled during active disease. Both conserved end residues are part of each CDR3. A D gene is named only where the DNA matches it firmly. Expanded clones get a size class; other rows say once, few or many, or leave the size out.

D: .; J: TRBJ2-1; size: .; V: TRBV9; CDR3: CASSVAGSYNEQFF; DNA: TGTGCCAGCAGCGTAGCCGGGTCCTACAATGAGCAGTTCTTC
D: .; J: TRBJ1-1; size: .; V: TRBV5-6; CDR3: CASSLGQVSVTEAFF; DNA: TGTGCCAGCAGCTTGGGGCAGGTTTCTGTCACTGAAGCTTTCTTT
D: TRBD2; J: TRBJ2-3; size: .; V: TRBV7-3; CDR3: CASSTTSGGNLRGTQYF; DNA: TGTGCCAGCAGCACGACTAGCGGGGGGAACCTCAGGGGTACGCAGTATTTT
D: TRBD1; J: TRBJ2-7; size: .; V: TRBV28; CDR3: CASSVQGAGEQYF; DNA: TGTGCCAGCAGTGTTCAGGGGGCGGGGGAGCAGTACTTC
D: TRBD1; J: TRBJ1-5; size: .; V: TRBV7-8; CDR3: CASSPRDRAPEAGNQPQHF; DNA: TGTGCCAGCAGCCCAAGGGACAGGGCTCCGGAGGCGGGCAATCAGCCCCAGCATTTT
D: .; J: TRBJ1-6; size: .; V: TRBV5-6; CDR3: CASSKQSSTTNSPLHF; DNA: TGTGCCAGCAGCAAACAGAGTTCGACTACTAATTCACCCCTCCACTTT
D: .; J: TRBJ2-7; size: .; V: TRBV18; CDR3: CASSQYASSYEQYF; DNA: TGTGCCAGCTCCCAATATGCCAGCTCCTACGAGCAGTACTTC
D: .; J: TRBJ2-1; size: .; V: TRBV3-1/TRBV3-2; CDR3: CASSPRGSGRSNEQFF; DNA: TGTGCCAGCAGCCCCCGAGGGAGCGGGCGGTCCAATGAGCAGTTCTTC
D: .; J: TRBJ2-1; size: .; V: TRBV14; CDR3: CASSQDLEQYNEQFF; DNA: TGTGCCAGCAGCCAAGATCTCGAACAGTACAATGAGCAGTTCTTC
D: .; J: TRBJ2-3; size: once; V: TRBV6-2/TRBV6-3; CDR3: CASSYSRTKSTQYF; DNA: TGTGCCAGCAGTTACTCGAGAACTAAAAGCACGCAGTATTTT
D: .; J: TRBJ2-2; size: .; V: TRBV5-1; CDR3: CASYLRLGDTGELFF; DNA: TGCGCCAGCTATTTAAGGTTGGGAGACACCGGGGAGCTGTTTTTT
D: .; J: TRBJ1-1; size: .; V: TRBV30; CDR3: CAWSALGSAFF; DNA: TGTGCCTGGAGCGCCCTAGGCAGCGCTTTCTTT
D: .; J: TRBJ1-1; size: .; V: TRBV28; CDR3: CASRMGPGYAFF; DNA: TGTGCCAGCAGGATGGGCCCGGGATACGCTTTCTTT
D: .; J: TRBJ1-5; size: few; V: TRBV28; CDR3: CASRSRRVFRNQPQHF; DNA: TGTGCCAGCAGGTCCCGACGGGTCTTTCGCAATCAGCCCCAGCATTTT
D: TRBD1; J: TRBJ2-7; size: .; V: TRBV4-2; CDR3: CASSQDLFPGQGSYEQYF; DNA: TGTGCCAGCAGCCAAGATCTATTCCCGGGACAGGGCTCCTACGAGCAGTACTTC
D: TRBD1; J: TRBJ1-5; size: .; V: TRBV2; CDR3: CASRSDRGDQPQHF; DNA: TGTGCCAGCAGGTCGGACAGGGGAGATCAGCCCCAGCATTTT
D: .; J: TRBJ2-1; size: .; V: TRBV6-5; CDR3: CASRAGDEQFF; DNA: TGTGCCAGCAGGGCGGGCGATGAGCAGTTCTTC
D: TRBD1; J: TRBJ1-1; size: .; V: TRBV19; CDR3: CASSAGGRGAFF; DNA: TGTGCCAGTAGTGCAGGTGGCAGGGGGGCTTTCTTT
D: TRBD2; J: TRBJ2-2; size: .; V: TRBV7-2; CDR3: CASSLAPGGLGELFF; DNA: TGTGCCAGCAGCTTAGCACCGGGGGGGCTGGGGGAGCTGTTTTTT
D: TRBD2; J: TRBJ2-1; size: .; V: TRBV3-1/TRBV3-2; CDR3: CASKAGGYNEQFF; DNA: TGTGCCAGCAAGGCGGGGGGATACAATGAGCAGTTCTTC
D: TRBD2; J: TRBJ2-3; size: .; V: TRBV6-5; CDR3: CASRPSGGSTDTQYF; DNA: TGTGCCAGCAGACCTAGCGGGGGCAGCACAGATACGCAGTATTTT
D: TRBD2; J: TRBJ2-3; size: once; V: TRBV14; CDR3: CASSQVTGGQGDTQYF; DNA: TGTGCCAGCAGCCAAGTCACGGGGGGGCAAGGAGATACGCAGTATTTT
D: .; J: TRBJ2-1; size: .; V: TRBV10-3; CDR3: CAISESTPGGHNEQFF; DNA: TGTGCCATCAGTGAGTCGACTCCCGGAGGGCACAATGAGCAGTTCTTC
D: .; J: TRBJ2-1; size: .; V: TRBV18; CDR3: CASSPNTYVNEQFF; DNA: TGTGCCAGCTCACCCAATACTTATGTCAATGAGCAGTTCTTC
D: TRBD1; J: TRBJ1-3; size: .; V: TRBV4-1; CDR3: CASSRPGGSSGNTIYF; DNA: TGCGCCAGCAGCCGGCCAGGGGGCAGCTCTGGAAACACCATATATTTT
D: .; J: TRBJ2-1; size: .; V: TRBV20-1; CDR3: CSASGGAAGTYNEQFF; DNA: TGCAGTGCTAGTGGGGGGGCAGCGGGAACCTACAATGAGCAGTTCTTC
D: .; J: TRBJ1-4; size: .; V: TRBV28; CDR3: CASSAHDYREGTEKLFF; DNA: TGTGCCAGCAGTGCACATGATTACAGGGAAGGAACTGAAAAACTGTTTTTT
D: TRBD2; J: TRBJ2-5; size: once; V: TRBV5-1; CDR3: CASSLGLAGGRETQYF; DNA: TGCGCCAGCAGCTTAGGACTAGCGGGGGGGCGCGAGACCCAGTACTTC
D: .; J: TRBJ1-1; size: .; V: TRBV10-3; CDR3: CAISDLKGTEAFF; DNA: TGTGCCATCAGTGACCTTAAGGGGACTGAAGCTTTCTTT
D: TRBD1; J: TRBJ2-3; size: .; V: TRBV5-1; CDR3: CASSSGQGGTDTQYF; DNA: TGCGCCAGCAGCTCGGGACAGGGGGGCACAGATACGCAGTATTTT
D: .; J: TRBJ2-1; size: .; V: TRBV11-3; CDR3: CASSIGGTDYNEQFF; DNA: TGTGCCAGCAGCATTGGCGGGACAGATTACAATGAGCAGTTCTTC
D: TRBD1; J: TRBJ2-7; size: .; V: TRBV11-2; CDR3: CASSLIRTGYEQYF; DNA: TGTGCCAGCAGCTTAATAAGGACAGGCTACGAGCAGTACTTC
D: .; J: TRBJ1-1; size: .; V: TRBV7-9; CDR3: CASSLGAGFTEAFF; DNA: TGTGCCAGCAGCTTAGGGGCAGGGTTCACTGAAGCTTTCTTT
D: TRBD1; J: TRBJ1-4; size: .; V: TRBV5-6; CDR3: CASSPIQGVVTNEKLFF; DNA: TGTGCCAGCAGCCCTATTCAGGGGGTGGTAACTAATGAAAAACTGTTTTTT
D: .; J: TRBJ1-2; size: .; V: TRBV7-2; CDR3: CASSLGPNMGYTF; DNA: TGTGCCAGCAGCTTAGGTCCCAACATGGGCTACACCTTC
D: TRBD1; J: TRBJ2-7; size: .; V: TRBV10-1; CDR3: CASSEGDPPDRGSYEQYF; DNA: TGCGCCAGCAGTGAGGGTGACCCCCCGGACAGGGGCTCCTACGAGCAGTACTTC
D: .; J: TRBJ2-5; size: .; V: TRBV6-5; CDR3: CASRGTTETQYF; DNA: TGTGCCAGTCGAGGGACAACAGAGACCCAGTACTTC
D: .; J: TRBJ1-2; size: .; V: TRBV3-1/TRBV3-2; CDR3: CASSQDKSGPADYGYTF; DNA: TGTGCCAGCAGCCAAGATAAGAGCGGTCCGGCCGACTATGGCTACACCTTC
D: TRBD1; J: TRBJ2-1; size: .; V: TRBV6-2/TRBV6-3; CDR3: CASSYSLGQGPPYNEQFF; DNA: TGTGCCAGCAGTTACTCGTTGGGACAGGGCCCTCCTTACAATGAGCAGTTCTTC
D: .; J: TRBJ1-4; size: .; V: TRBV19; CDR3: CASRGTATNEKLFF; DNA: TGTGCCAGTAGAGGTACAGCAACTAATGAAAAACTGTTTTTT
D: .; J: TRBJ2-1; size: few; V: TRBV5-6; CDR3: CASSLVHIPRSYNEQFF; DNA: TGTGCCAGCAGCTTAGTTCACATTCCCCGCTCCTACAATGAGCAGTTCTTC
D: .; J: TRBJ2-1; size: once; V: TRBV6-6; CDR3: CASNQGSSYNEQFF; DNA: TGTGCCAGCAACCAGGGTAGCTCCTACAATGAGCAGTTCTTC
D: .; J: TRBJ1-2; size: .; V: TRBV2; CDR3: CASSEAPGFGYTF; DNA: TGTGCCAGCAGTGAAGCGCCCGGTTTTGGCTACACCTTC
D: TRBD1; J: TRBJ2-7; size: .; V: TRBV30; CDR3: CAWGDRGYSYEQYF; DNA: TGTGCCTGGGGGGACAGGGGATACTCCTACGAGCAGTACTTC
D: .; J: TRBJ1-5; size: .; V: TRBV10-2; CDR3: CASSEQGRQPQHF; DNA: TGCGCCAGCAGTGAGCAGGGAAGGCAGCCCCAGCATTTT
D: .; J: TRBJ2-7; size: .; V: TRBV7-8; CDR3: CASSLVGGGSSYEQYF; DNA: TGTGCCAGCAGCTTAGTTGGCGGGGGCAGCTCCTACGAGCAGTACTTC
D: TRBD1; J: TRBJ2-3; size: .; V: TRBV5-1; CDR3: CASSSGTGKGDTQYF; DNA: TGCGCCAGCAGCTCGGGGACAGGGAAGGGAGATACGCAGTATTTT
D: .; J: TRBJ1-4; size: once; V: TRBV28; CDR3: CASSARYNEKLFF; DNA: TGTGCCAGCAGTGCGCGGTATAATGAAAAACTGTTTTTT
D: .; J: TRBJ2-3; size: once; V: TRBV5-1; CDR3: CASSLVQGQDTQYF; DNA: TGCGCCAGCAGCTTGGTTCAGGGGCAAGATACGCAGTATTTT
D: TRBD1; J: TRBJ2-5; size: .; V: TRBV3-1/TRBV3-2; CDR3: CASSRGTVKETQYF; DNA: TGTGCCAGCAGCCGGGGGACAGTTAAAGAGACCCAGTACTTC
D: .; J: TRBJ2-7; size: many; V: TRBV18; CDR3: CASSLQGSYEQYF; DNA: TGTGCCAGCTCTCTCCAGGGATCCTACGAGCAGTACTTC
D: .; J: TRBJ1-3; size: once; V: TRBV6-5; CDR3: CASGSTVARNTIYF; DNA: TGTGCCAGTGGTTCGACTGTCGCTAGAAACACCATATATTTT
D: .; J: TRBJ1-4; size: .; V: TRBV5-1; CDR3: CASSFTGRASNEKLFF; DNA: TGCGCCAGCAGCTTTACAGGGCGCGCCTCTAATGAAAAACTGTTTTTT